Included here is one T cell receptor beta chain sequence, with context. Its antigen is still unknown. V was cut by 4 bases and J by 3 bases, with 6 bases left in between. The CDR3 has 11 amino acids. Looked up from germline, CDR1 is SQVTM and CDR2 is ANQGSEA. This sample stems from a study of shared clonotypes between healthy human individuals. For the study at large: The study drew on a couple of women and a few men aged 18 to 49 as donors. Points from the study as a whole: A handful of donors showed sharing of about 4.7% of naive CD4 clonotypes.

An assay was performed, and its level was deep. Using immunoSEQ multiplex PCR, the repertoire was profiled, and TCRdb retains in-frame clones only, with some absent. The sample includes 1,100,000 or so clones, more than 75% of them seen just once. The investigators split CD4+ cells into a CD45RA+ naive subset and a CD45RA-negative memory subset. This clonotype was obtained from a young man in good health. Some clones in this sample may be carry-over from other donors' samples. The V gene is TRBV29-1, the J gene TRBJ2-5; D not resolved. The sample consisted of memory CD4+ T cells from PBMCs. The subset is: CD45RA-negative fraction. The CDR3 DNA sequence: TGCAGCGTTGGCAAGGAAGAGACCCAGTACTTC. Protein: CSVGKEETQYF. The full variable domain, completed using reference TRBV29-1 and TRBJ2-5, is SAVISQKPSRDICQRGTSLTIQCQVDSQVTMMFWYRQQPGQSLTLIATANQGSEATYESGFVIDKFPISRPNLTFSTLTVSNMSPEDSSIYLCSVGKEETQYFGPGTRLLVL.